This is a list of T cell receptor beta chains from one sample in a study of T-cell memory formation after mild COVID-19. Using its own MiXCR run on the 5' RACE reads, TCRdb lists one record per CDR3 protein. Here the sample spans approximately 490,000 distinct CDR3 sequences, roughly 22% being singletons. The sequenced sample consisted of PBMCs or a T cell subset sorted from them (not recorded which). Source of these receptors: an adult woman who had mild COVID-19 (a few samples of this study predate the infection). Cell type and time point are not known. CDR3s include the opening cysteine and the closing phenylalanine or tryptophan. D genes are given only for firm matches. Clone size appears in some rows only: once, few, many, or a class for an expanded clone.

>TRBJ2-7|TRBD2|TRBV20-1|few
CSARSTGTSSYEQYF
TGCAGTGCTAGAAGTACCGGGACTAGTTCTTACGAGCAGTACTTC
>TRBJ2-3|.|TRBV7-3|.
CASSPRTPGDTQYF
TGTGCCAGCAGCCCGCGGACACCCGGGGATACGCAGTATTTT
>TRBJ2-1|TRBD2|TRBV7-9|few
CASSLVVLAGEPNEQFF
TGTGCCAGCAGCTTAGTGGTTCTAGCGGGAGAACCCAATGAGCAGTTCTTC
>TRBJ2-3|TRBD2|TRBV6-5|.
CASRTGLAGTDTQYF
TGTGCCAGCAGGACTGGACTAGCTGGAACAGATACGCAGTATTTT
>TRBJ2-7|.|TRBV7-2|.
CASSLAWLASRGNEQYF
TGTGCCAGCAGCTTAGCCTGGCTAGCGTCCAGAGGGAACGAGCAGTACTTC
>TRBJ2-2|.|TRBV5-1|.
CASSSGFTGELFF
TGCGCCAGCAGCTCCGGATTCACCGGGGAGCTGTTTTTT
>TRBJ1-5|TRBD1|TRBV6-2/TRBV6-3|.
CASSRRDSQNQPQHF
TGTGCCAGCAGTCGTCGGGACAGCCAGAATCAGCCCCAGCATTTT
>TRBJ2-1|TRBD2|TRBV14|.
CASSHPGLAGAESSLNPSF
TGTGCCAGCAGCCATCCGGGACTAGCGGGGGCAGAGTCATCCCTTAATCCTTCGTTC
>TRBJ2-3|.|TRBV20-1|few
CSARPSRSPDTQYF
TGCAGTGCTAGACCGAGCCGGTCACCGGATACGCAGTATTTT
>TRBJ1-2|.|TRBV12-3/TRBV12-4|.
CASTRSSLWGYTF
TGTGCCAGCACTCGGTCGTCCCTATGGGGCTACACCTTC
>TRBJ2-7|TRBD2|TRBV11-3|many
CASSPPGLGAGVQYF
TGTGCCAGCAGCCCACCGGGACTAGGGGCCGGTGTGCAGTACTTC
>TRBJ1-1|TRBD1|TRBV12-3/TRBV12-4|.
CASSSHGDRATEAFF
TGTGCCAGCAGTTCTCATGGGGACAGGGCAACTGAAGCTTTCTTT
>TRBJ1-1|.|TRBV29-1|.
CSVIRGDTEAFF
TGCAGCGTTATAAGGGGGGACACTGAAGCTTTCTTT
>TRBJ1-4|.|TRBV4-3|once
CASSQVLGQTTEKLFF
TGCGCCAGCAGCCAAGTCCTCGGGCAGACGACTGAAAAACTGTTTTTT
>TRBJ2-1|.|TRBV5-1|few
CASSFTESYGNEQFF
TGCGCCAGCAGCTTCACAGAGTCCTACGGCAATGAGCAGTTCTTC
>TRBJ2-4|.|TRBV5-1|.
CASSLGQPVNIQYF
TGCGCCAGCAGCTTGGGACAACCGGTAAACATTCAGTACTTC
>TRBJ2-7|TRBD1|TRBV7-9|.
CASSTRQGGYEQYF
TGTGCCAGCAGCACTCGACAGGGCGGGTACGAGCAGTACTTC
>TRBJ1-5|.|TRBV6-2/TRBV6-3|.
CASSYLSWRGDQPQHF
TGTGCCAGCAGTTACCTTAGTTGGAGGGGTGATCAGCCCCAGCATTTT
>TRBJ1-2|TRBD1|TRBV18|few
CASSLAGQGDGYTF
TGTGCCAGCTCACTGGCCGGACAGGGGGATGGCTACACCTTC
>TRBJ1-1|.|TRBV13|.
CASKTGPSRTEAFF
TGTGCCAGCAAAACCGGTCCGTCGAGGACTGAAGCTTTCTTT
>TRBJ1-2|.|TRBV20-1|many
CSARDFVGSRGYTF
TGCAGTGCTAGAGATTTCGTGGGGAGCCGGGGCTACACCTTC
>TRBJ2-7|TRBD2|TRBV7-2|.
CASSFHSSGSYEQYF
TGTGCCAGCAGCTTCCACTCTAGCGGGAGCTACGAGCAGTACTTC
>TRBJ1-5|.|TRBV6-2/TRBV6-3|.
CASNRGSQPQHF
TGTGCCAGCAACCGGGGGTCCCAGCCCCAGCATTTT
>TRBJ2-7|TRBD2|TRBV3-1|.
CASSLKPSGSKGVYEQYF
TGTGCCAGCAGTCTCAAGCCTAGCGGGAGTAAGGGGGTTTACGAGCAGTACTTC
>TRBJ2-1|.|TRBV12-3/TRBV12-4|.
CASSFGHEQFF
TGTGCCAGCAGTTTCGGGCATGAGCAGTTCTTC
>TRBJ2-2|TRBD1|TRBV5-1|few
CASSRTGGRIGELFF
TGCGCCAGCAGCCGTACAGGGGGAAGAATCGGGGAGCTGTTTTTT
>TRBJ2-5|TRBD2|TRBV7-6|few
CASSDLGAGGRETQYF
TGTGCCAGCAGCGATTTAGGAGCGGGGGGGCGAGAGACCCAGTACTTC
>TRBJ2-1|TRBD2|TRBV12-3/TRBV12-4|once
CASSQRLAGGPEEQFF
TGTGCCAGCAGCCAGCGACTAGCGGGAGGGCCAGAGGAGCAGTTCTTC
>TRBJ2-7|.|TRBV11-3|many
CASSFSYRGEQYF
TGTGCCAGCAGCTTTTCCTATAGAGGCGAGCAGTACTTC
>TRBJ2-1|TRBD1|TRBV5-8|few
CASSYTGTGTYNEQFF
TGTGCCAGCAGTTATACCGGGACAGGGACCTACAATGAGCAGTTCTTC
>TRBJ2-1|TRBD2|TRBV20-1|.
CSAKGLAGVNEQFF
TGCAGTGCAAAGGGACTAGCGGGAGTAAATGAGCAGTTCTTC
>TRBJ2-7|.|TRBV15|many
CATSREGPYEQYF
TGTGCCACCAGCAGAGAGGGGCCCTACGAGCAGTACTTC
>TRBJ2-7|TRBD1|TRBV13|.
CASSLGTGGVHEQYF
TGTGCCAGCAGCTTGGGCACAGGGGGAGTCCACGAGCAGTACTTC
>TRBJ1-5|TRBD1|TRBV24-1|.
CATSDPGTGGAGNQPQHF
TGTGCCACCAGTGACCCCGGGACAGGGGGCGCGGGCAATCAGCCCCAGCATTTT
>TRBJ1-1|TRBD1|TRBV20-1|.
CSAGKPQGGNTEAFF
TGCAGTGCTGGAAAACCGCAGGGGGGGAACACTGAAGCTTTCTTT
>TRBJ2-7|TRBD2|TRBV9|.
CASSVGPGGDEQYF
TGTGCCAGCAGCGTAGGTCCGGGAGGGGACGAGCAGTACTTC
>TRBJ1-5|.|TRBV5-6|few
CASSTTGWVGSNQPQHF
TGTGCCAGCAGCACTACAGGGTGGGTCGGAAGCAATCAGCCCCAGCATTTT
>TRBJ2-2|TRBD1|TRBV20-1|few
CSARAQGASNTGELFF
TGCAGTGCTAGGGCACAGGGGGCCTCGAACACCGGGGAGCTGTTTTTT
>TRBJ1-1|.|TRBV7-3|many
CASSSLQGSTEAFF
TGTGCCAGCAGCTCATTACAGGGCTCCACTGAAGCTTTCTTT
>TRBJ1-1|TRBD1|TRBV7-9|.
CASSFPTGDDEAFF
TGTGCCAGCAGCTTTCCGACAGGGGACGATGAAGCTTTCTTT
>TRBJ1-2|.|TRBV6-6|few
CASSYPRTESYGYTF
TGTGCCAGCAGTTACCCCCGAACAGAATCTTACGGCTACACCTTC
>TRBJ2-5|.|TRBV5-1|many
CASSLGDQETQYF
TGCGCCAGCAGCTTGGGAGATCAAGAGACCCAGTACTTC
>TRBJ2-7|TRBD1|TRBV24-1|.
CATSETGTALRGQYF
TGTGCCACCAGTGAAACCGGGACAGCCCTACGAGGGCAGTACTTC
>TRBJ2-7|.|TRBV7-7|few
CASSRGRQYEQYF
TGTGCTAGCAGCCGAGGCAGACAGTACGAGCAGTACTTC
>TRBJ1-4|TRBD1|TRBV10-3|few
CAISEPDRGLFF
TGTGCCATCAGTGAACCGGACAGGGGATTGTTTTTT
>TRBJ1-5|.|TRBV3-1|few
CASSQVYREPQHF
TGTGCCAGCAGCCAAGTTTACAGGGAGCCCCAGCATTTT
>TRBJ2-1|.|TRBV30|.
CAWSLRGVNEQFF
TGTGCCTGGAGTCTGCGGGGAGTCAATGAGCAGTTCTTC
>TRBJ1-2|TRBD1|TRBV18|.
CASSPGTGSTYGYTF
TGTGCCAGCTCACCCGGGACAGGGAGTACCTATGGCTACACCTTC
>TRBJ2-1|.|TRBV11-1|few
CASSPRGRTRSSYNEQFF
TGTGCCAGCAGCCCTCGGGGCAGAACTAGGAGCTCCTACAATGAGCAGTTCTTC
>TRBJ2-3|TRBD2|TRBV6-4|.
CASSELASTDTQYF
TGTGCCAGCAGTGAACTAGCGTCCACAGATACGCAGTATTTT